These T cell receptor beta chains were read from a single sample in a study of T cells in Graves' hyperthyroidism and ophthalmopathy. TCRdb reanalysed the multiplex PCR reads using MiXCR and keeps one entry per CDR3 protein. This table has hundreds of thousands of distinct CDR3 sequences, about 15% appearing once. The sequenced material came from blood. The receptor set was obtained from a man younger than 35 with Graves' ophthalmopathy. CDR3s leave out the opening cysteine and the closing phenylalanine or tryptophan.

v_call cdr3_length cdr3_aa
TRBV19 14 ASRTGVAETYNEQF
TRBV3-1 15 ASSGSPGLLNTGELF
TRBV19 12 ASSLDSKYNEQF
TRBV15 12 ATSRGGQFYEQY
TRBV19 15 ASSLALRDEINYGYT
TRBV20-1 14 SARDRTSGLQETQY
TRBV27 11 AKGLAGGREQY
TRBV2 12 ASVGANSNQPQH
TRBV7-6 13 ASSDWTGGSYEQY
TRBV4-2 14 ASSQPTGGPGNTIY